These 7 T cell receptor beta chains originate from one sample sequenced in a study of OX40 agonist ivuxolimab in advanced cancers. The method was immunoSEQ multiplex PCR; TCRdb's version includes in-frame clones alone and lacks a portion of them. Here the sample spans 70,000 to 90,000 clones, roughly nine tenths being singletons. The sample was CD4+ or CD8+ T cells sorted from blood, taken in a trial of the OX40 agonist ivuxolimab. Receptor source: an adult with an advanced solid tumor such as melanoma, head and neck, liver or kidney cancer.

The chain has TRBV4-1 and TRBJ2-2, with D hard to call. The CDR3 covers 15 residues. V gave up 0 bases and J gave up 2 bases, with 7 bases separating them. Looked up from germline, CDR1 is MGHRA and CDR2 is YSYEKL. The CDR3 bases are TGCGCCAGCAGCCAAGAGGAGTTTAACACCGGGGAGCTGTTTTTT. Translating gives CASSQEEFNTGELFF.

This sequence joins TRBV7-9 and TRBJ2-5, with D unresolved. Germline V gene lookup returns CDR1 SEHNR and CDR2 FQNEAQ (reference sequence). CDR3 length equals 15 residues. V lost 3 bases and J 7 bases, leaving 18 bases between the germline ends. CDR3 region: CASSLRTSIGGTQYF. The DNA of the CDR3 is TGTGCCAGCAGCTTGAGGACCTCAATAGGTGGGACCCAGTACTTC.

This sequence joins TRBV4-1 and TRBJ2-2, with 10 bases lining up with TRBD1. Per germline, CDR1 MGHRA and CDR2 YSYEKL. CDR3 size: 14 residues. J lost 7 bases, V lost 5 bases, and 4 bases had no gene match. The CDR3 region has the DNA TGCGCCAGCAGCAAGGGACAGGGGTACGGGGAGCTGTTTTTT. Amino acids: CASSKGQGYGELFF.

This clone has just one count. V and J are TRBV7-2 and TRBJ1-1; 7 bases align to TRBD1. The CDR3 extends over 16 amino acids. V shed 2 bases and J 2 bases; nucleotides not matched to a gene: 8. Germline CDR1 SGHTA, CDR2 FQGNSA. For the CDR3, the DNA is TGTGCCAGCAGCTTATCGGGACAGTTAATTAACACTGAAGCTTTCTTT. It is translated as CASSLSGQLINTEAFF.

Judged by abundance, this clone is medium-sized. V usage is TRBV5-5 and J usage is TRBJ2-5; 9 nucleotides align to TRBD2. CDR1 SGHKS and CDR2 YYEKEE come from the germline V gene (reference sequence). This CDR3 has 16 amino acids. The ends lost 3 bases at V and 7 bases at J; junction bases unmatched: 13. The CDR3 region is CASSSDSGRLGRTQYF. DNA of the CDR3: TGTGCCAGCAGCTCCGACAGCGGGAGGCTCGGTAGGACCCAGTACTTC.

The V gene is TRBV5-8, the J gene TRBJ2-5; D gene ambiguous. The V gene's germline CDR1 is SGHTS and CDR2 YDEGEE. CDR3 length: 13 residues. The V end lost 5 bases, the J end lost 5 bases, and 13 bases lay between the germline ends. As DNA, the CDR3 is TGTGCCAGCAGTCAGCATGCTCTGGAGACCCAGTACTTC. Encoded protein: CASSQHALETQYF.

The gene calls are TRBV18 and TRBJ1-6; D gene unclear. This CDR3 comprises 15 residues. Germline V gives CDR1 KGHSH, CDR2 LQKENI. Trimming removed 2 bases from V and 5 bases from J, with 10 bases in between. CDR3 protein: CASSPLGSDNSPLHF. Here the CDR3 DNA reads TGTGCCAGCTCACCATTGGGGTCAGATAATTCACCCCTCCACTTT.